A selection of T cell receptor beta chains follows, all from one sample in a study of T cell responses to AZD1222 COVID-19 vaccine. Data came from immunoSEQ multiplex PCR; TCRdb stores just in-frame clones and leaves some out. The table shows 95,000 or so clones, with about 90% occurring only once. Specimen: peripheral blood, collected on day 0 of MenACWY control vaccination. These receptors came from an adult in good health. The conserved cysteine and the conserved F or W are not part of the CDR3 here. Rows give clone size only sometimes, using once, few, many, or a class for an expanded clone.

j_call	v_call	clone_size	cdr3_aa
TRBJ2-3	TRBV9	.	ASSVLAGGSTDTQY
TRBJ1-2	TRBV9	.	ASSVDLSSYGYT
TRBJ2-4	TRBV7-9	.	ASSYGQGLAKNIQY
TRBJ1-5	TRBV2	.	ASSGQGFGQPQH
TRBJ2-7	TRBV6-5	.	ASSYNRGGEQY
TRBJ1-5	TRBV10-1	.	ASSESYRDRDFRSNQPQH
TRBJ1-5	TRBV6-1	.	ASSEWGQGNQPQH
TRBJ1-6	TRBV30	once	ACHRPPSPLH
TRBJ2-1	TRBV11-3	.	ASSVGTVDEQF
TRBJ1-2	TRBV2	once	ASSDRGNGYT
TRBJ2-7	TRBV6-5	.	ASSYNRKVAEQY
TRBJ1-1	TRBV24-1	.	ATSDRTGAEAF
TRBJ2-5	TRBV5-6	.	ASSTLPGEETQY
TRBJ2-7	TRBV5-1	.	ASSLAGSSQPFEQY
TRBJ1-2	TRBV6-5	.	ASSLDRAYGYT
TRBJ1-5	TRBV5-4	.	ASSGGPNQPQH
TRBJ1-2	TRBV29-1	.	SVGRGGYGYT
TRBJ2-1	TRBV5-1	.	ASSPGQGGNEQF
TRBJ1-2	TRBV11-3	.	ASSPRTGAGGYT
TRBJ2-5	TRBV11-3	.	ASSSRGPETQY
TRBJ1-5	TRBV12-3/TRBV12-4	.	ASSFRPPPQH
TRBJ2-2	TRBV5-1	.	ASRIAYRGRKNTGELF
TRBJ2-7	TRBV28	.	ASSFKGYEQY
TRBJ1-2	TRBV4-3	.	ASSQGGQDYGYT
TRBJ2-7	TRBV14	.	ASSSTRVYEQY
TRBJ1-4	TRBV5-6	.	ASSRWDATNEKLF
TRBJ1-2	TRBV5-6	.	ASSLLPGGYT
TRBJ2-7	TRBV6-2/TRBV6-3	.	ASSYAGTPYSYEQY
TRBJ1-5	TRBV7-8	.	ASSLGWAGADQPQH
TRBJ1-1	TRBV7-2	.	ASSLNRAFGDAF
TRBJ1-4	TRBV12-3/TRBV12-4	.	ASSLLPGEKLF
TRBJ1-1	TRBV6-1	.	ASSEEDGMNTEAF
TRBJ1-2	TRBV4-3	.	ASSQEPLANYGYT
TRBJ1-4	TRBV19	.	ASSIRSNEKLF
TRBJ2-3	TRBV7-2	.	ASSPSRTGGLAGQRA
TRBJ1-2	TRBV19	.	ASTWGGSDGYT
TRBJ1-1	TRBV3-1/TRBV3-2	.	ASRGTGGQTEAF
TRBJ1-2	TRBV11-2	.	ASSPGVGINYGYT
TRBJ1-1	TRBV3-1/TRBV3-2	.	ASSQGSGGEAF
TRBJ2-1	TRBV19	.	ASRKQGASYNEQF
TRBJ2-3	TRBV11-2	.	ASSPRGDAPDTQY
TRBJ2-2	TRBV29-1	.	SVSLQGRGELF
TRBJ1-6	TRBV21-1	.	ASSIKGTGRISPLH
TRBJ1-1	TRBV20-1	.	SASPWIENTEAF
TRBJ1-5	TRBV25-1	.	ASSNRFSNQPQH
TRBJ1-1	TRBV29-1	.	SAASLKKTEAF
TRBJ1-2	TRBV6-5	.	ASINRDRGYGYT
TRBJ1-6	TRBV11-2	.	ASSLENRASPLH
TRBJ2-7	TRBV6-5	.	ASRNRGYEQY
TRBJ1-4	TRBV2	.	ASRVNTNEKLF